One T cell receptor beta chain is described in this entry. The antigen remains undetermined. The PCR made use of 60 Vbeta and 13 Jbeta primers. In the original processing: Unique TCR beta chains numbered roughly 83 million in a later analysis, with about 9.9 million shared. Repertoires were generated with immunoSEQ multiplex PCR, while TCRdb's copy carries only in-frame clones and drops some. For V, J and clone size, that table is used; D and trimming come from the DNA. The sample records around 130,000 clones, 8% to 9.5% being singletons. The CDR3 is 22 residues long. The data stem from a study of cytomegalovirus exposure and HLA in healthy donors. Study observations and caveats: TCR beta chain V- and J-gene trimming was linked, in a later analysis, to a missense variant in DCLRE1C.

This chain uses TRBV21-1 with TRBJ2-2; the table's D call, TRBD1, was not checked against the DNA. TRBV21-1 is classified as a pseudogene. The TCR comes from a man in his forties or fifties in good health and CMV-seronegative. The specimen was PBMCs. The CDR3 DNA sequence: TGTGCCAGCAGCAAAGCTCTCACCGTTGGACACCCCCAAGGCGGTGTTACCGGGGAGCTGTTTTTT. Its translation is CASSKALTVGHPQGGVTGELFF.